A single sample gave rise to the 8 T cell receptor beta chains below, sequenced in a study of response to subunit inactivated influenza vaccine. One entry per CDR3 protein, called by TCRdb with MiXCR from the RT-PCR reads. The profile shows 550,000 to 800,000 distinct CDR3 sequences, less than 20% of them singletons. Sequenced here: PBMCs from blood, sampled about 11 days after vaccination. The origin of the receptors is a man aged 50-60 years who received an inactivated influenza vaccine.

The chain carries TRBV29-1 and TRBJ2-3; D is perhaps TRBD1 or TRBD2 (5 bases each). The CDR3 is made up of 15 amino acids. Trimming left V 5 bases short and J 4 bases short, with 19 bases between. The germline V gene encodes CDR1 SQVTM and CDR2 ANQGSEA. CDR3: CSVPATWGSPDTQYF. The CDR3, as DNA: TGCAGCGTTCCGGCTACTTGGGGGTCCCCAGATACGCAGTATTTT.

The chain is built from TRBV7-2 and TRBJ2-2, with D tentatively TRBD1 or TRBD2 (7 bases each). From germline, CDR1 is SGHTA and CDR2 FQGNSA. The ends were cut back, 1 base at V and 6 bases at J, with 12 bases in the middle. The CDR3 contains 15 residues. The CDR3 DNA follows: TGTGCCAGCAGCTTAGTACCAGGGGGGGCCGGGGAGCTGTTTTTT. Its translation: CASSLVPGGAGELFF.

This clonotype was recorded at least ten times. V usage is TRBV5-1 and J usage is TRBJ2-1; D gene ambiguous. CDR1 is SGHRS, CDR2 YFSETQ, per germline. The length of the CDR3 is 11 residues. Trimming left V 0 bases short and J 7 bases short, with 2 bases between. CDR3 loop: CASSLENEQFF. The CDR3 coding sequence is TGCGCCAGCAGCTTGGAGAATGAGCAGTTCTTC.

In its sample, this clonotype was seen a few times. This rearrangement joins TRBV7-8 to TRBJ2-3, with D unresolved. The CDR3 contains 14 residues. The germline V and J ends were trimmed by 0 bases and 5 bases, with 9 bases remaining between them. Germline-derived CDR1 and CDR2 are SGHVS and FQNEAQ. Here the CDR3 reads CASSLAQPGDTQYF. The CDR3 DNA follows: TGTGCCAGCAGCTTAGCGCAACCGGGAGATACGCAGTATTTT.

The V call is TRBV2, the J call TRBJ1-1, with D possibly being TRBD1 (5 bases). Germline V gives CDR1 SNHLY, CDR2 FYNNEI. This CDR3 contains 16 residues. Trimming left V 0 bases short and J 5 bases short, with 16 bases between. DNA of the CDR3: TGTGCCAGCAGTGAAGCGCGAAGGACGGGACGTACTGAAGCTTTCTTT. This codes for CASSEARRTGRTEAFF.

The chain has TRBV5-8 and TRBJ2-1; TRBD2 agrees at 7 bases. This CDR3 region has 16 residues. J gave up 0 bases and V 4 bases, and 7 bases lay outside the gene matches. Germline assignment: CDR1 SGHTS and CDR2 YDEGEE. CDR3 sequence: CASSEKLASSYNEQFF. The CDR3 nucleotides read TGTGCCAGCAGCGAAAAACTAGCGAGCTCCTACAATGAGCAGTTCTTC.

This clonotype was counted ten times or more. V gene TRBV6-1 combines with J gene TRBJ2-1; 10 positions match TRBD2. Germline CDR1 MNHNS, CDR2 SASEGT. With V trimmed by 6 bases and J by 0 bases, 5 bases remained unmatched. This CDR3 is 16 amino acids long. The CDR3 is CASSRTSGPSYNEQFF. The CDR3 region has the DNA TGTGCCAGCAGCCGGACTAGCGGACCCTCCTACAATGAGCAGTTCTTC.

This clonotype was observed a handful of times. The chain combines TRBV12-3 or TRBV12-4 with TRBJ1-1; 7 bases are shared with TRBD1. The CDR3 is 16 residues long. V shed 5 bases and J 11 bases; nucleotides not matched to a gene: 20. CDR3 loop: CASSNSALQGGLGAFF. DNA for the CDR3: TGTGCCAGCAGTAATTCCGCCCTCCAGGGGGGCTTGGGGGCTTTCTTT.